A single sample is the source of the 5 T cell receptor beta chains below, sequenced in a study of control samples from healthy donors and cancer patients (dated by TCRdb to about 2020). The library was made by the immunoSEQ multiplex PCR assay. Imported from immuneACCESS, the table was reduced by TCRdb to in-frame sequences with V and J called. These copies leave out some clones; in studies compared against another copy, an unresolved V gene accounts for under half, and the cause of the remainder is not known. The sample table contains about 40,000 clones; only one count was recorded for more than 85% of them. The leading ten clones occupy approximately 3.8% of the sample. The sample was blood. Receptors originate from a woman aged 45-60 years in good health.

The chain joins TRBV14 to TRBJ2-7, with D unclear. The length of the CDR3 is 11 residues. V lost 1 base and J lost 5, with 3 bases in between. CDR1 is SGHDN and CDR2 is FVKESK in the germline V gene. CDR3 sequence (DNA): TGTGCCAGCAGCCAAGGGAACGAGCAGTACTTC. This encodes CASSQGNEQYF. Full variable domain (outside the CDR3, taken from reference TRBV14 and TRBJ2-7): EAGVTQFPSHSVIEKGQTVTLRCDPISGHDNLYWYRRVMGKEIKFLLHFVKESKQDESGMPNNRFLAERTGGTYSTLKVQPAELEDSGVYFCASSQGNEQYFGPGTRLTVT.

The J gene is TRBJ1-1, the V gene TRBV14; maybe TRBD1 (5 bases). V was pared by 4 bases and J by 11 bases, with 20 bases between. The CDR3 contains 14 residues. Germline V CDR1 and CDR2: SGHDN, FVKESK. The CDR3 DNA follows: TGTGCCAGCAGCCCCCAGGGACCCACGAACCGGGCTTTCTTT. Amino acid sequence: CASSPQGPTNRAFF. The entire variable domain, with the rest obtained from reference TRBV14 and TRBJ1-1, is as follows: EAGVTQFPSHSVIEKGQTVTLRCDPISGHDNLYWYRRVMGKEIKFLLHFVKESKQDESGMPNNRFLAERTGGTYSTLKVQPAELEDSGVYFCASSPQGPTNRAFFGQGTRLTVV.

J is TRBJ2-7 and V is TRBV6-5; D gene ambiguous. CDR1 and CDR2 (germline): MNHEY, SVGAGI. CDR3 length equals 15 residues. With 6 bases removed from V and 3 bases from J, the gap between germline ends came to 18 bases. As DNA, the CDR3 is TGTGCCAGCAGCCCCCCCCGGGCGCGAGACTACGAGCAGTACTTC. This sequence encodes CASSPPRARDYEQYF.

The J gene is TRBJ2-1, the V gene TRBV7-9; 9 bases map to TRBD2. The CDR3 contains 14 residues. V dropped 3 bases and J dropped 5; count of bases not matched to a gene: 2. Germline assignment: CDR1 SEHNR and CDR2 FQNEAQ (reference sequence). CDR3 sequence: CASSLGLADNEQFF. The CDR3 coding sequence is TGTGCCAGCAGCTTGGGACTAGCCGACAATGAGCAGTTCTTC.

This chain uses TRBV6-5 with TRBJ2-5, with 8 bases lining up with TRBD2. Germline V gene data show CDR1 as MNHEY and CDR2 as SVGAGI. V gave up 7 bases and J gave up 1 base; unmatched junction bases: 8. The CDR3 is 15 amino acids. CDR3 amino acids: CASISLAGLQETQYF. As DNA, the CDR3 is TGTGCCAGCATTTCATTAGCGGGGCTCCAAGAGACCCAGTACTTC.